Listed below are T cell receptor beta chains from one sample, sequenced in a study of beta chain features in type 1 diabetes. Generated by immunoSEQ multiplex PCR, the TCRdb table keeps only in-frame clones and is missing some. The sample holds 50,000 or so clones, around 45% seen once. Sequencing was done on a sample of Tregs from blood. These receptors originate from a man in his thirties or forties with type 1 diabetes. CDR3s include the opening cysteine and the closing phenylalanine or tryptophan. D genes are given only for firm matches. The size of a clone is reported for some rows only, either as once, few or many, or as a class for expanded clones.

V,length,D,J,size,DNA,CDR3
TRBV7-2,14,TRBD2,TRBJ2-3,few,TGTGCCAGCAGCACCGGACTAGGGACAGATACGCAGTATTTT,CASSTGLGTDTQYF
TRBV29-1,13,TRBD2,TRBJ2-1,.,TGCAGCGTGGAGGGACTAGTAGACAATGAGCAGTTCTTC,CSVEGLVDNEQFF
TRBV6-6,16,.,TRBJ2-1,.,TGTGCCAGCAGTTACTCGTCGATGGGGGGAAGGAATGAGCAGTTCTTC,CASSYSSMGGRNEQFF
TRBV9,16,TRBD2,TRBJ2-7,few,TGTGCCAGCAGTCCTACCCGACTAGCGACTTCCTACGAGCAGTACTTC,CASSPTRLATSYEQYF
TRBV5-4,15,TRBD1,TRBJ2-7,.,TGTGCCAGCAGCTTGGCCGGGACAGGATATTACGAGCAGTACTTC,CASSLAGTGYYEQYF
TRBV30,15,TRBD2,TRBJ2-4,.,TGTGCCTGGAGCGGCCTAGCGGGACCGGGAGACATTCAGTACTTC,CAWSGLAGPGDIQYF
TRBV23-1,16,TRBD2,TRBJ2-4,.,TGCGCCAGCAGGGCTAGCGGGAGGGCCCCCAAAAACATTCAGTACTTC,CASRASGRAPKNIQYF
TRBV11-2,16,.,TRBJ2-3,.,TGTGCCAGCAGCCGAGGATCGGCGGGGCACACAGATACGCAGTATTTT,CASSRGSAGHTDTQYF
TRBV29-1,14,.,TRBJ1-2,few,TGCAGCGTGGCGGCGGGGGCGGCTAACTATGGCTACACCTTC,CSVAAGAANYGYTF
TRBV4-1,16,.,TRBJ2-1,.,TGCGCCAGCAGCCGCGGCCGGGACTCGATTTACAATGAGCAGTTCTTC,CASSRGRDSIYNEQFF
TRBV5-4,15,TRBD1,TRBJ1-2,.,TGTGCCAGCAGCCCCCCCAGACAGGGCGACTATGGCTACACCTTC,CASSPPRQGDYGYTF
TRBV21-1,13,.,TRBJ2-5,.,TGTGCCAGCCACGGGTGTAGAAGGGAGACCCAGTACTTC,CASHGCRRETQYF
TRBV28,14,.,TRBJ1-5,once,TGTGCCAGCAAATATTCGGACAGAGATCAGCCCCAGCATTTT,CASKYSDRDQPQHF
TRBV18,15,.,TRBJ2-1,few,TGTGCCAGCTCACCAATGGGGGGACGATACAATGAGCAGTTCTTC,CASSPMGGRYNEQFF
TRBV7-9,17,TRBD2,TRBJ2-3,.,TGTGCCAGCAGCTTAGCTGGAGCTAGCGGGAGGAAAGATACGCAGTATTTT,CASSLAGASGRKDTQYF
TRBV18,14,.,TRBJ2-7,few,TGTGCCAGCCGACGGGACACCTCCTCCTACGAGCAGTACTTC,CASRRDTSSYEQYF
TRBV7-9,12,.,TRBJ2-1,.,TGTGCCAGCAGCTTACGGGGTTTTGAGCAGTTCTTC,CASSLRGFEQFF
TRBV7-2,16,TRBD2,TRBJ2-7,once,TGTGCCAGCAGCTTCCAAAGCGGGAGGGCCTCCGACGAGCAGTACTTC,CASSFQSGRASDEQYF
TRBV6-5,15,.,TRBJ1-1,.,TGTGCCAGCAGTTACTCGGGGGGTTTACTAGCTGAAGCTTTCTTT,CASSYSGGLLAEAFF
TRBV6-1,14,.,TRBJ2-1,.,TGTGCCAGCAGGGGCCGGCCCTCGTACAATGAGCAGTTCTTC,CASRGRPSYNEQFF
TRBV5-1,17,TRBD2,TRBJ2-3,few,TGCGCCAGCAGCTCGGCCAGAGGACTAGCGGGAGGGGATACGCAGTATTTT,CASSSARGLAGGDTQYF
TRBV28,16,.,TRBJ1-1,few,TGTGCCAGCAGTTTAGGCTTGGGCGGGTTGGCCACTGAAGCTTTCTTT,CASSLGLGGLATEAFF
TRBV4-3,13,.,TRBJ2-5,.,TGCGCCAGCAGCCAAGTCGCCCGAGGGACCCAGTACTTC,CASSQVARGTQYF
TRBV5-1,16,TRBD1,TRBJ1-2,.,TGCGCCAGCAGCAGGGGCAACACAGGGGGTAACTATGGCTACACCTTC,CASSRGNTGGNYGYTF
TRBV2,15,.,TRBJ2-1,.,TGTGCCAGCAGTGAATCCCCCAACTCCTACAATGAGCAGTTCTTC,CASSESPNSYNEQFF
TRBV12-5,14,TRBD1,TRBJ2-2,few,TGTGCTAGTGGAGGACAGGGAACGGTCGGGGAGCTGTTTTTT,CASGGQGTVGELFF
TRBV27,16,.,TRBJ2-2,few,TGTGCCAGCAGTTCCACAGGAGGGAGCGGCACCGGGGAGCTGTTTTTT,CASSSTGGSGTGELFF
TRBV14,15,TRBD2,TRBJ2-1,.,TGTGCCAGCAGCCTTCTCCACTTTAGCGGGAATGAGCAGTTCTTC,CASSLLHFSGNEQFF
TRBV6-6,14,.,TRBJ2-5,few,TGTGCCAGCAGGGACTCGGGCCGCGGGGTGACCCAGTACTTC,CASRDSGRGVTQYF
TRBV6-5,13,.,TRBJ2-3,.,TGTGCCAGCGTCGGAGCTAGCACAGATACGCAGTATTTT,CASVGASTDTQYF
TRBV6-5,12,.,TRBJ2-7,.,TGTGCCAGCAGGTCCGGGACACGCGAGCAGTACTTC,CASRSGTREQYF
TRBV10-3,11,.,TRBJ1-1,.,TGTGCCATCAGTCGGGGTACTGAAGCTTTCTTT,CAISRGTEAFF
TRBV5-1,17,TRBD1,TRBJ2-2,.,TGCGCCAGCAGCTTCCCCCGACAGGGACGGAACACCGGGGAGCTGTTTTTT,CASSFPRQGRNTGELFF
TRBV27,15,TRBD1,TRBJ2-7,.,TGTGCCAGCAGCCACTCTGGGACAGCCACCTACGAGCAGTACTTC,CASSHSGTATYEQYF
TRBV7-9,14,.,TRBJ1-1,once,TGTGCCAGCAGTCTTGGCAGTGTAAACACTGAAGCTTTCTTT,CASSLGSVNTEAFF
TRBV4-2,14,TRBD1,TRBJ2-1,.,TGTGCCAGCAGTCAGGGGACAGGGGGCGGTGAGCAGTTCTTC,CASSQGTGGGEQFF
TRBV10-3,19,TRBD1,TRBJ2-6,.,TGTGCCACCAGCGTACCGGGACAGGAGATAAGCTCTGGGGCCAACGTCCTGACTTTC,CATSVPGQEISSGANVLTF
TRBV6-1,16,.,TRBJ2-1,.,TGTGCCAGCAGTGACAAGACTAGAATCGCATTCAATGAGCAGTTCTTC,CASSDKTRIAFNEQFF
TRBV2,17,TRBD2,TRBJ2-1,.,TGTGCCAGCAGTGATGGTGAGGCGGGAGGCTCCTACAATGAGCAGTTCTTC,CASSDGEAGGSYNEQFF
TRBV27,19,TRBD2,TRBJ2-1,.,TGTGCCAGCAGTTTTCCCCTAGCGGGAGTGGGGGGGGCCTACAATGAGCAGTTCTTC,CASSFPLAGVGGAYNEQFF
TRBV7-8,15,TRBD1,TRBJ1-2,.,TGTGCCAGCGTGGCGGGACAGGGGGGAAACTATGGCTACACCTTC,CASVAGQGGNYGYTF
TRBV7-9,15,.,TRBJ1-4,few,TGTGCCAGCAGCTTAAGACAGGCCCGGGGTGAAAAACTGTTTTTT,CASSLRQARGEKLFF
TRBV7-6,15,TRBD1,TRBJ2-7,few,TGTGCCAGCAGCCTAGGACCGGGACAGGTTCACGAGCAGTACTTC,CASSLGPGQVHEQYF
TRBV7-9,11,.,TRBJ2-5,.,TGTGCCAGCAGCTTCTCAGAGACCCAGTACTTC,CASSFSETQYF
TRBV6-6,13,.,TRBJ2-5,few,TGTGCCAGCAGTTACGACGGGGAAGAGACCCAGTACTTC,CASSYDGEETQYF
TRBV7-2,16,TRBD2,TRBJ2-2,once,TGTGCCAGCCAACCGGGACTAGCGGGAGGGGCCGGGGAGCTGTTTTTT,CASQPGLAGGAGELFF
TRBV6-4,13,.,TRBJ1-1,.,TGTGCCAGCAGTCAAGAGGAGAACACTGAAGCTTTCTTT,CASSQEENTEAFF
TRBV6-5,16,.,TRBJ1-1,.,TGTGCCAGCAGTTGGGGGGGCGCTCGGGTGGACACTGAAGCTTTCTTT,CASSWGGARVDTEAFF
TRBV5-1,16,.,TRBJ1-3,once,TGCGCCAGCAGCTGGGGACTCCCGAGCTCTGGAAACACCATATATTTT,CASSWGLPSSGNTIYF
TRBV5-1,12,.,TRBJ1-6,.,TGCGCCAGCAGCCCGGACACTCCACCCCTCCACTTT,CASSPDTPPLHF
TRBV15,15,.,TRBJ2-7,.,TGTGCCACCAGCAGAGATGGGCAGGGCGGTCGCGAGCAGTACTTC,CATSRDGQGGREQYF
TRBV4-2,16,.,TRBJ2-2,few,TGTGCCAGCAGCCGCGTCCTGGTTGAGGACACCGGGGAGCTGTTTTTT,CASSRVLVEDTGELFF
TRBV29-1,12,.,TRBJ2-4,.,TGCAGCGTTGGACAGCCGAAAAACATTCAGTACTTC,CSVGQPKNIQYF
TRBV6-5,14,.,TRBJ2-7,.,TGTGCCAGCAGTTACTCGAGGGCAGGCCACGAGCAGTACTTC,CASSYSRAGHEQYF
TRBV14,15,.,TRBJ2-7,few,TGTGCCAGCAGCCAAGACAGGGTTGGAACCTACGAGCAGTACTTC,CASSQDRVGTYEQYF
TRBV6-5,13,.,TRBJ1-2,.,TGTGCCAGCAGCAAGGACAGAAACTATGGCTACACCTTC,CASSKDRNYGYTF